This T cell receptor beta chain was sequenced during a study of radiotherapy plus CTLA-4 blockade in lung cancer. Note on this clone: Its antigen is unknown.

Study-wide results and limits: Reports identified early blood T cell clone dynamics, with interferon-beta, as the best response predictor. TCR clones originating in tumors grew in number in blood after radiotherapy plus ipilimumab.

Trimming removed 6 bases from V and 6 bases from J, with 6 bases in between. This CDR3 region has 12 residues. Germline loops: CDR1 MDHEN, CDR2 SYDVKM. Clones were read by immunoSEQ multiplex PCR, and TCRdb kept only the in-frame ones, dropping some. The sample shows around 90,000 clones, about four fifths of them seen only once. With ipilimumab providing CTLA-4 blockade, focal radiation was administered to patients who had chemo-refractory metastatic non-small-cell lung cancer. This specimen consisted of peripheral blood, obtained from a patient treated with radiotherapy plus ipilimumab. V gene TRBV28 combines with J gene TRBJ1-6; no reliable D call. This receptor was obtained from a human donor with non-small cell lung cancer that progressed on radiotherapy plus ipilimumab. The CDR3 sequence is CASRERNSPLHF. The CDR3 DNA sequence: TGTGCCAGCAGGGAACGTAATTCACCCCTCCACTTT. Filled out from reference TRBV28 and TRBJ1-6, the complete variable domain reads DVKVTQSSRYLVKRTGEKVFLECVQDMDHENMFWYRQDPGLGLRLIYFSYDVKMKEKGDIPEGYSVSREKKERFSLILESASTNQTSMYLCASRERNSPLHFGNGTRLTVT.